Included here is one TCR beta chain sequence, with context. Germline loops: CDR1 SGHAT, CDR2 FQNNGV. V lost 0 bases, J lost 9 bases, and 14 bases lay in between. This CDR3 has 14 residues. In the source study's methods: It was from reference gene primer amplification that nucleated cell counts were estimated. The method was immunoSEQ multiplex PCR; TCRdb's version includes in-frame clones alone and lacks a portion of them. D and trimming come from the DNA, and the V and J calls and clone size come from that table. There are 65,000 to 70,000 clones in the sample; around 86% occur only once, and 15% to 20% lies in the top ten. The sample originates from a study of blood T cell repertoires in COVID-19. Overall study: The origin of the acute and convalescent COVID-19 samples was the United States, Italy and Spain. PBMCs, B-cell-depleted T cells, or T cells were the source of the cDNA or gDNA that made up the material.

It was during active infection that Seattle patients were enrolled and then longitudinally followed. This receptor was identified in a man between 40 and 49 years old with COVID-19, enrolled during active disease. The source material was peripheral blood. The chain combines TRBV11-2 with TRBJ2-5, with a tentative D call TRBD2 (5 bases). CDR3 sequence: CASSLDPGEKAQYF. CDR3 sequence (DNA): TGTGCCAGCAGCTTAGATCCCGGGGAAAAGGCCCAGTACTTC.